This T cell receptor (beta chain) was identified in a study of T cell responses to AZD1222 COVID-19 vaccine. Study findings and constraints: Reportedly, nearly half of unique spike TCRs recognized epitopes outside B.1.351/B.1.1.7 mutations. Just a handful of people given AZD1222 tested seropositive at baseline. All repertoire sampling was performed exclusively after the peak T cell response.

The data were produced by immunoSEQ multiplex PCR, yet TCRdb's version contains in-frame clones alone and is incomplete. The sample includes around 150,000 clones, 80% to 95% seen only once; the top ten take more than 5%. In regard to this clone: Its antigen is still unknown.

The input for sequencing was peripheral blood, taken on day 0 of AZD1222 vaccination. This receptor was obtained from an adult in good health.

The CDR3 nucleotides are TGTGCCAGTAGTCCGACCGGGTCGGCGTGGAGGTCTAATAGCAATCAGCCCCAGCATTTT. The encoded protein is CASSPTGSAWRSNSNQPQHF. The chain employs TRBV19 and TRBJ1-5; unclear D gene. The CDR3 covers 20 residues. The V end lost 5 bases, the J end lost 0 bases, and 26 bases lay between the germline ends. The germline V gene encodes CDR1 LNHDA and CDR2 SQIVND (reference sequence).